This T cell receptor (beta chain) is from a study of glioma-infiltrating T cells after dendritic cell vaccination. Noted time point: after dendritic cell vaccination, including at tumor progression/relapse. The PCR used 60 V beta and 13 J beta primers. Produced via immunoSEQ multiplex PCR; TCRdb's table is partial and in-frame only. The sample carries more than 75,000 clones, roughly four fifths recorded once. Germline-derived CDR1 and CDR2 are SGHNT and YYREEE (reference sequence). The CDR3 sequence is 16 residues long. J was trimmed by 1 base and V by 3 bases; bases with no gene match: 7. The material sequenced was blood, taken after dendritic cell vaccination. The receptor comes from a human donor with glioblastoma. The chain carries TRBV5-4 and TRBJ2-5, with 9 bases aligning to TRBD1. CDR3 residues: CASSYGTGFSQETQYF. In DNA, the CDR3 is TGTGCCAGCAGCTACGGGACAGGGTTCAGCCAAGAGACCCAGTACTTC.